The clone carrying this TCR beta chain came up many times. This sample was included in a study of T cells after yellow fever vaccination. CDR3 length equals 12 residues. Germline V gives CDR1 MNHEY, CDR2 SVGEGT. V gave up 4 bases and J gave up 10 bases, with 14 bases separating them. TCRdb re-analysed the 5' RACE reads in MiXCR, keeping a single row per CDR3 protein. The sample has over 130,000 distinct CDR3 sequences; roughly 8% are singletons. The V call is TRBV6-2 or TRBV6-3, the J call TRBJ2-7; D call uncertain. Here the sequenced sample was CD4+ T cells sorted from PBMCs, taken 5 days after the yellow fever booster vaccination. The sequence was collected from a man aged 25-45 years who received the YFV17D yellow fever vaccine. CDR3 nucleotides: TGTGCCAGCAGTTCGTCTTATCTCGAACAGTACTTC. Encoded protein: CASSSSYLEQYF.